The present entry profiles one T cell receptor beta chain with its context. Germline assignment: CDR1 SEHNR and CDR2 FQNEAQ (reference sequence). V trimming: 7 bases; J trimming: 14 bases; junction bases outside the gene matches: 13. The CDR3 sequence is 13 residues long. This record comes from a study of cytotoxic CD8 clonotypes in ibrutinib-treated CLL. About 2 micrograms of genomic DNA, which was extracted from cryopreserved PBMCs, served as the material used for the TCR beta libraries. Targeted sequencing depth ranged from 1 in 200,000 to 1 in 1 million T cells. Assay used: immunoSEQ multiplex PCR; TCRdb lists only in-frame clones, some missing. The table has roughly 150,000 clones, 70% to 80% seen once; the top ten hold 4.5% to 6%.

This specimen consisted of PBMCs, obtained after 24 months of ibrutinib treatment. The chain is built from TRBV7-9 and TRBJ1-2, with TRBD1 identical over 10 bases. The clonotype comes from a human donor with chronic lymphocytic leukemia. CDR3 amino acids: CASTLGDRGHGTF. Written as DNA, the CDR3 is TGTGCCAGCACCTTGGGAGACAGGGGGCATGGGACCTTC.